Included here is one TCR beta chain sequence, with context. This clonotype was counted many times. Its cognate antigen has yet to be identified. One base away there is no much larger clone; base qualities are not given. The sample comes from a study of neurological immune-mediated disorders (dated by TCRdb to 2018 to 2020). For the wider study: Of the approximately 34 multiple sclerosis patients, approximately 30 had relapsing-remitting MS and 3 had secondary progressive MS. The cohort included 60 to 70 subjects: some 14 with HAM/TSP, roughly 35 with multiple sclerosis, and roughly 20 healthy controls. The 90 to 120 TCR-beta libraries covered PBMC samples along with longitudinal samples, technical triplicates, and paired sorted CD4+ and CD8+ T-cell subsets. Peripheral blood TCR-beta repertoires from HTLV-I-associated myelopathy (HAM/TSP) patients, multiple sclerosis patients and healthy controls were compared by UMI-based sequencing.

Unsorted PBMC libraries were generated from 2 million PBMCs stored in RNAlater at -80 °C until RNA extraction. Multiple sclerosis patients were enrolled in a US clinical protocol evaluating disease progression by magnetic resonance imaging. Peripheral blood was subjected to Ficoll-Hypaque density gradient centrifugation to isolate PBMCs, which were then cryopreserved in liquid nitrogen. To synthesize cDNA, template-switch 5'RACE was performed with a primer carrying a 10-nucleotide random unique molecular identifier so that each TCR transcript was tagged. Over 200 million TCR-beta sequences, covering 15-18 subjects, were produced in each sequencing run. Total RNA was extracted with the RNeasy kit. Using the KAPA Real-time Library Amplification kit, TCR-beta VDJ regions were amplified with primers for the TCR constant region and the 5'RACE anchor. A first PCR added sample indexes and Illumina adaptors, and a second PCR then raised library yield. After purification with Ampure beads, the TCR product of roughly 650 bp was size-selected on a 2% E-gel SizeSelection system. Library quality was checked on a Bioanalyzer, concentration was measured with Qubit, and libraries were quantified with the Kapa Library Quantification kit before pooling. An Illumina HiSeq 2500 sequenced the libraries paired-end 2 x 150 bp. To increase sequence diversity, roughly 24-30% phiX was spiked into each library pool. Concerning the study's data processing: The UMI-based MiGEC pipeline processed quality-filtered reads and removed over 80% of raw TCR sequences during error correction. IMGT germline references were used for aligning VDJ genes, and each clonotype was defined as a unique CDR3 amino acid sequence together with its V-J genes. Clonal expansion, Shannon diversity and CDR3 relatedness (CalcPairwiseDistances, ClusterSamples) were evaluated with VDJtools, and phylogenetic trees were built with CLCbio workbench. Expanded clones were defined as having at least 8 unique UMIs, based on coefficient-of-variation modelling across technical triplicates. Through fastp at Q25 and MiXCR, TCRdb rebuilt clones from the public reads, retaining in-frame beta chains. Each CDR3 protein appears once, grouped with its most common genes and DNA. TCRdb, rather than the study authors, made the V and J calls. In all, the sample holds about 62,000 distinct CDR3 sequences, and 3.5% to 4.5% of those were seen once. The top ten clonotypes cover more than 2% of the sample.

Summary of the overall study and its limitations: In phylogenetic analysis, the repertoires of 18 of 34 MS patients grouped into a cluster of related CDR3 sequences, which suggests a possible signature at the repertoire level. The MS cluster showed no association with clinical or MRI features, and the authors stated that larger cohorts are needed. TCR clonal expansion was highest in HAM/TSP patients and lowest in MS patients, with MS patients falling below even healthy controls. Expanded clones from different subjects shared no identical CDR3 amino acid sequences, which suggests that TCR-beta repertoires were private in all groups.

The V and J ends are trimmed by 3 bases and 4 bases, leaving 13 bases between them. The germline V gene (reference sequence) specifies DFQATT as CDR1 and SNEGSKA as CDR2. The CDR3 measures 14 amino acids from cysteine to phenylalanine. Here the CDR3 DNA is all that survives: 42 bases in frame from base 1. The rearrangement combines TRBV20-1 with TRBJ1-5, with TRBD1 as a weak D call on 6 bases. This clonotype was obtained from a woman between 50 and 59 years old with multiple sclerosis. Sequenced: PBMCs. The bases read TGCAGTGCTAGTAGGACAGCCTTTAATCAGCCCCAGCATTTT. Translated, it gives CSASRTAFNQPQHF.